This T cell receptor beta chain was observed in a study of T cell repertoires in cytomegalovirus infection (dated by TCRdb to between 2018 and 2021). About the full investigation: Alongside well-studied HLA-B-restricted epitopes, the peptide stimulations were aimed at recently identified HLA-C-restricted CMV epitopes, whose presentation resists viral immunomodulation. Because public TCR beta signatures pointed to carriage of CMV infection together with the matching HLA type, the HLA type of each donor mattered for the analysis. The study at large found these results: In the ex vivo response, HLA-C-restricted CMV-specific TCR beta clonotypes were dominant, and in two of eight donors the single most frequent clonotype came from this HLA-C-restricted group. Carriers of CMV infection plus the relevant HLA type were discriminated by the cumulative frequency of public TCR beta family members in the study cohort and in an independent approximately 360-donor cohort.

Sequenced using an Illumina HiSeq 1500. Using fastp at Q25 and MiXCR, TCRdb reprocessed the public reads and kept productive beta chains. Merged by CDR3 protein, the rows form single entries marked with the most common genes and DNA. A total of about 830,000 distinct CDR3 sequences appear in this sample, about 31% of them only once. Approximately 13% of the sample is held by the ten biggest clonotypes. Per the publication, the treatment or condition label means: in vitro stimulation with specific CMV peptide epitopes to enrich CMV-specific T cells. On this clonotype itself: Its target antigen remains unknown. Base-call qualities are not available, and no considerably larger clone is one nucleotide away.

V was cut back by 5 bases and J by 3 bases, leaving a gap of 16 bases between them. Its CDR3 holds 15 amino acids, cysteine through phenylalanine. The retained sequence is limited to the CDR3, 45 bases, with the frame set at the first base. The germline V gene encodes CDR1 SGHVS and CDR2 FQNEAQ. This chain joins TRBV7-8 to TRBJ1-1; the D gene assignment is ambiguous. The sequenced sample was cultured CD8+ T cells from PBMCs, obtained from culture after CMV antigen stimulation. The clonotype was recovered from a human donor in good health (CMV status not recorded). Some clones in this sample may be carry-over from other donors' samples. CDR3 reads: CASSAHRGMYTEAFF. At the DNA level, the sequence is TGTGCCAGCAGCGCCCATCGGGGTATGTACACTGAAGCTTTCTTT.